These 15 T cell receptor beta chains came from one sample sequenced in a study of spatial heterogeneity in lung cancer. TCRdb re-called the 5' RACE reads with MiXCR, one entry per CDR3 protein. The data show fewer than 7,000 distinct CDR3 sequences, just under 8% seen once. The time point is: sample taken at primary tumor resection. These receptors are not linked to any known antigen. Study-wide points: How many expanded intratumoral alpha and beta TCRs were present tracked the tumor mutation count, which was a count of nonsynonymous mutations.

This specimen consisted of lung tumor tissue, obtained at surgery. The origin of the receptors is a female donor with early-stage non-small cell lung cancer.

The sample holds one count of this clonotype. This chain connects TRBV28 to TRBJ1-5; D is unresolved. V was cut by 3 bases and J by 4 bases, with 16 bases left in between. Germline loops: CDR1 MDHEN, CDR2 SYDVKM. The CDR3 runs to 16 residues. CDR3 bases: TGTGCCAGCAGTTTCCGATTACGAAAACTAAATCAGCCCCAGCATTTT. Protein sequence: CASSFRLRKLNQPQHF.

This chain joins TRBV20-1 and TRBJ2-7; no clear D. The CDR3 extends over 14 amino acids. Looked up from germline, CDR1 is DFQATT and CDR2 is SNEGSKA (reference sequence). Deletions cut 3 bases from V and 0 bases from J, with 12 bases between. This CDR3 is CSASGAPNSYEQYF. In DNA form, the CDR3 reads TGCAGTGCTAGTGGAGCACCAAACTCCTACGAGCAGTACTTC.

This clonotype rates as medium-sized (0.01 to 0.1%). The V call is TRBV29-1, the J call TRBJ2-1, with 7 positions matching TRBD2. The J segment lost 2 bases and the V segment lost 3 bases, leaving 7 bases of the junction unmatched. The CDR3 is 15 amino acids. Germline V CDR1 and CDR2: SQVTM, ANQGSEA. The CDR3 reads CSVDPVLAAYNEQFF. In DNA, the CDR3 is TGCAGCGTTGATCCTGTCCTAGCGGCCTACAATGAGCAGTTCTTC.

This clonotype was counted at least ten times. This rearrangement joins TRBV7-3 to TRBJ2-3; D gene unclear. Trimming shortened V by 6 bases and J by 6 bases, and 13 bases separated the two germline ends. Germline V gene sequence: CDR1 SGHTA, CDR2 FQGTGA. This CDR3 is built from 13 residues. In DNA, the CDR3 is TGTGCCAGCAGTCCCGCTGGATCTGATACGCAGTATTTT. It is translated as CASSPAGSDTQYF.

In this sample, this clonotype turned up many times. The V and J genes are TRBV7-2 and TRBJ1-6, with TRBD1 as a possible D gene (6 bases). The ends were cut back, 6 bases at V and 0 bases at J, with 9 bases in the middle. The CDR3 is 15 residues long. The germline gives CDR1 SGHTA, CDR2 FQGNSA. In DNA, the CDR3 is TGTGCCAGCAGACAGGGTAGCTCCTATAATTCACCCCTCCACTTT. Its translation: CASRQGSSYNSPLHF.

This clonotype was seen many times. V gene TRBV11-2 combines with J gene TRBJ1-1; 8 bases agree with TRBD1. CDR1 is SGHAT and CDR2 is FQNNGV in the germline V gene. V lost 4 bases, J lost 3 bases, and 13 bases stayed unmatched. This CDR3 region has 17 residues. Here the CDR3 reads CASSYRATGATDTEAFF. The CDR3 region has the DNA TGTGCCAGCAGCTATAGGGCGACAGGGGCCACGGACACTGAAGCTTTCTTT.

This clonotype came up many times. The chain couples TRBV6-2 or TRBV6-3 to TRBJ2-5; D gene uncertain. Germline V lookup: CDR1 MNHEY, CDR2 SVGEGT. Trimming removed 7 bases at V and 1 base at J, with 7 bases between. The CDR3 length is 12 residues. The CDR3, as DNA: TGTGCCAGCACGTCAGTCCAAGAGACCCAGTACTTC. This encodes CASTSVQETQYF.

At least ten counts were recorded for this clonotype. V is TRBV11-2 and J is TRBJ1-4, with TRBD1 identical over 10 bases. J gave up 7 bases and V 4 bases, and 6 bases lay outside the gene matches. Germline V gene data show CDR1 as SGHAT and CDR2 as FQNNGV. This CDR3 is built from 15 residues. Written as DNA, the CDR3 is TGTGCCAGCAGCTCCCGACAGGGGGCAGGTGAAAAACTGTTTTTT. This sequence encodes CASSSRQGAGEKLFF.

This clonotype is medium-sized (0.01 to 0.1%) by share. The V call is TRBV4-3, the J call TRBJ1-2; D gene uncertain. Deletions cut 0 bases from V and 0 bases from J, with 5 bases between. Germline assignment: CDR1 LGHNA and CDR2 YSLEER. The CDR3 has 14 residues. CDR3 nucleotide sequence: TGCGCCAGCAGCCAAGATTCAACTAACTATGGCTACACCTTC. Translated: CASSQDSTNYGYTF.

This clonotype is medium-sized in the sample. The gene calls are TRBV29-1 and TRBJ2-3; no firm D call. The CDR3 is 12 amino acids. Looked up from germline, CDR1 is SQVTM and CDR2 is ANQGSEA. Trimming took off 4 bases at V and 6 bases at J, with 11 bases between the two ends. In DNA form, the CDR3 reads TGCAGCGTTGGGATATCCCGGGATACGCAGTATTTT. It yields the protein CSVGISRDTQYF.

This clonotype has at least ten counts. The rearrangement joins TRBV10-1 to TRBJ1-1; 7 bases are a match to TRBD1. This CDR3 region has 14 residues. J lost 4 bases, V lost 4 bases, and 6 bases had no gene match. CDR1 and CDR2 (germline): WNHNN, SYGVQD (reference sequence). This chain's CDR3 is CASSVRGRGTEAFF. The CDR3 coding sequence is TGCGCCAGCAGTGTAAGGGGGCGAGGCACTGAAGCTTTCTTT.

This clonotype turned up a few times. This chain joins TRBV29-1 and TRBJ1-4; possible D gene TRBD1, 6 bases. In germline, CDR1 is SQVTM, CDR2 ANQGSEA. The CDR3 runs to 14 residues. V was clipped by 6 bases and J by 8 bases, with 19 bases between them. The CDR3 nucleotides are TGCAGCGTAGGGGGTCAGGACGTTTCCGAAAAACTGTTTTTT. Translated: CSVGGQDVSEKLFF. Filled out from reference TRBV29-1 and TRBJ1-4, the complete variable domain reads SAVISQKPSRDICQRGTSLTIQCQVDSQVTMMFWYRQQPGQSLTLIATANQGSEATYESGFVIDKFPISRPNLTFSTLTVSNMSPEDSSIYLCSVGGQDVSEKLFFGSGTQLSVL.

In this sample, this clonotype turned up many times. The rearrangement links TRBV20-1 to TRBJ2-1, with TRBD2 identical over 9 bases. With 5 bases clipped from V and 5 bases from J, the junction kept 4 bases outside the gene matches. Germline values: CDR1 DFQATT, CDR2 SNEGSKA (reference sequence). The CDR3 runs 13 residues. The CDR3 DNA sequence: TGCAGTGCTGATAGCGGGAGAGACAATGAGCAGTTCTTC. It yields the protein CSADSGRDNEQFF.

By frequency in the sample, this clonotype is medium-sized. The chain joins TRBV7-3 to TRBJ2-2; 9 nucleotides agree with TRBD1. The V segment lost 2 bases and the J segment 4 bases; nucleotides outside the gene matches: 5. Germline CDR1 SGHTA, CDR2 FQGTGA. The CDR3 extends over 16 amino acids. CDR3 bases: TGTGCCAGCAGCTTATCAGGGGACAGGGCCACCGGGGAGCTGTTTTTT. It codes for CASSLSGDRATGELFF. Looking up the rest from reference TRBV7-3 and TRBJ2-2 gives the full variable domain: GAGVSQTPSNKVTEKGKYVELRCDPISGHTALYWYRQSLGQGPEFLIYFQGTGAADDSGLPNDRFFAVRPEGSVSTLKIQRTERGDSAVYLCASSLSGDRATGELFFGEGSRLTVL.

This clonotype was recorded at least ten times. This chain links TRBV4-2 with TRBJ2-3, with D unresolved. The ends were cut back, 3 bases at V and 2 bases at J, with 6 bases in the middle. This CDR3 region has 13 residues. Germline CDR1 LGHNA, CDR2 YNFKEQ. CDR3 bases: TGTGCCAGCAGCCAGGGAACCACAGATACGCAGTATTTT. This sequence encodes CASSQGTTDTQYF.